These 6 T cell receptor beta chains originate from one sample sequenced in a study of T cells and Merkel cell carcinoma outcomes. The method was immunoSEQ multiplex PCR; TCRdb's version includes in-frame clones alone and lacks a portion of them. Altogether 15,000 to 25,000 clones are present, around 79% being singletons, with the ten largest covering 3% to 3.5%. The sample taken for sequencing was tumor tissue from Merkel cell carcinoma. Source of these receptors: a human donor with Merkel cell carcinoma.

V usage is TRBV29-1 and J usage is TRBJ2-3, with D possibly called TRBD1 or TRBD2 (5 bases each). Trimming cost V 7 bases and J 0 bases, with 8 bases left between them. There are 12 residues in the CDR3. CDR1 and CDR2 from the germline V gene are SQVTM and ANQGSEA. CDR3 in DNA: TGCAGCGGGGACGGGAGCACAGATACGCAGTATTTT. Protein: CSGDGSTDTQYF.

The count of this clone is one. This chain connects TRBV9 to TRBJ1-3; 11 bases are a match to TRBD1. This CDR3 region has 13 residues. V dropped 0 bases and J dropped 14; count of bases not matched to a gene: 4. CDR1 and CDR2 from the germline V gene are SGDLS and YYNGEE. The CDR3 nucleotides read TGTGCCAGCAGCGTAGAGGACAGGGGGCACCTATATTTT. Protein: CASSVEDRGHLYF.

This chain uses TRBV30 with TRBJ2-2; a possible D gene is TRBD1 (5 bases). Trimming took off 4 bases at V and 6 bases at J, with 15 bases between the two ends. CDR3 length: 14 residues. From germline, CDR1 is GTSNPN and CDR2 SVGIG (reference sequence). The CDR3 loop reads CAWTHGVGAGELFF. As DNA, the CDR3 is TGTGCCTGGACCCACGGCGTAGGGGCCGGGGAGCTGTTTTTT.

The CDR3, as DNA: TGTGCCAGCACATGGGGCCACGAGCAGTACTTC. Its translation: CASTWGHEQYF. This sequence joins TRBV28 and TRBJ2-7, with a possible D match to TRBD1 (5 bases). This CDR3 is built from 11 residues. Germline loops: CDR1 MDHEN, CDR2 SYDVKM. Trimming left V 7 bases short and J 5 bases short, with 9 bases between. Full variable domain (remainder filled in from reference TRBV28 and TRBJ2-7): DVKVTQSSRYLVKRTGEKVFLECVQDMDHENMFWYRQDPGLGLRLIYFSYDVKMKEKGDIPEGYSVSREKKERFSLILESASTNQTSMYLCASTWGHEQYFGPGTRLTVT.

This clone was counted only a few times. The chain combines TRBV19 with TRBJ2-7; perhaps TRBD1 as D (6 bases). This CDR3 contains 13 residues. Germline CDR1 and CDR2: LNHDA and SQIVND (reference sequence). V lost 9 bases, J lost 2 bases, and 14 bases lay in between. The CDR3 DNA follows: TGTGCCAGCGAGGGAGACAGGCCCTACGAGCAGTACTTC. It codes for CASEGDRPYEQYF.

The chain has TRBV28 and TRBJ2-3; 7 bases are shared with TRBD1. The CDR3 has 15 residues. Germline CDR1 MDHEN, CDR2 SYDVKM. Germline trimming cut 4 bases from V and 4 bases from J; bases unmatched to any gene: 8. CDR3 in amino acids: CASSSTLTGSDTQYF. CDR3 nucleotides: TGTGCCAGCAGTTCAACATTGACAGGGTCAGATACGCAGTATTTT. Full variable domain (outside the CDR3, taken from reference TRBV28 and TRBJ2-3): DVKVTQSSRYLVKRTGEKVFLECVQDMDHENMFWYRQDPGLGLRLIYFSYDVKMKEKGDIPEGYSVSREKKERFSLILESASTNQTSMYLCASSSTLTGSDTQYFGPGTRLTVL.